This T cell receptor beta chain was identified in a study of T cell repertoires in cytomegalovirus infection. Study information: Evidence of both CMV infection and a matching HLA type came from public TCR beta signatures.

TCRdb recomputed calls from the reads with MiXCR, one row per CDR3 protein. The repertoire consists of about 310,000 distinct CDR3 sequences, with 15% to 20% occurring once and the leading ten covering around 12%. Findings and caveats of the study: Public TCR beta family frequency separated CMV-and-HLA carriers, including in an independent cohort. In two of eight donors, the top clonotype was HLA-C-restricted CMV-specific.

In regard to this clonotype: What it binds is unknown.

What was sequenced was PBMCs. This receptor was obtained from a human donor in good health (CMV status not recorded). Some clones in this sample may be carry-over from other donors' samples.

This chain's CDR3 is CASSAWTGGTGELFF. CDR3 bases: TGTGCCAGCAGCGCCTGGACAGGGGGCACCGGGGAGCTGTTTTTT. The rearrangement uses TRBV5-5 and TRBJ2-2; 10 bases line up with TRBD1. This CDR3 is 15 amino acids long. Germline values: CDR1 SGHKS, CDR2 YYEKEE (reference sequence). V shed 4 bases, J shed 4 bases, and the junction held 4 bases outside the gene matches.